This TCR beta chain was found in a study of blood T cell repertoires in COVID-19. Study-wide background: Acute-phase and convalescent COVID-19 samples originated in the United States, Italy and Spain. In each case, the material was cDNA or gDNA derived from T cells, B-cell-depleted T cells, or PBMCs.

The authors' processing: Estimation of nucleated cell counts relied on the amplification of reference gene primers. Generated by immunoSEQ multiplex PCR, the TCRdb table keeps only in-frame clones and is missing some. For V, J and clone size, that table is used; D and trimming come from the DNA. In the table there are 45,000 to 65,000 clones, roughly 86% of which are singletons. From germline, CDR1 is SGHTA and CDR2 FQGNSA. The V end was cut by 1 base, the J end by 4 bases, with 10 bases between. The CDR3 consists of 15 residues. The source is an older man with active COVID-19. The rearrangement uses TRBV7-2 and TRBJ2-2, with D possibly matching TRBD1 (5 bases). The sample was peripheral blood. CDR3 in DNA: TGTGCCAGCAGCTTAGGGCAGGGTGGCACCGGGGAGCTGTTTTTT. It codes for CASSLGQGGTGELFF.